These 20 T cell receptor beta chains were sequenced from one sample in a study of shared clonotypes between healthy human individuals. Produced via immunoSEQ multiplex PCR; TCRdb's table is partial and in-frame only. The sample lists about 730,000 clones, roughly 72% occurring once. The sample consisted of memory CD4+ T cells sorted from blood. As to subset: CD45RA-negative fraction. The receptor set was obtained from a woman aged 25 to 45 in good health.

A single count supports this clone. This sequence may be a read error, since a much larger clone differs from it by one base. This chain uses TRBV7-9 with TRBJ2-7; 7 nucleotides match TRBD1. The length of the CDR3 is 13 residues. Trimming removed 3 bases from V and 2 bases from J; junction bases left unmatched: 1. Germline V gene data show CDR1 as SEHNR and CDR2 as FQNEAQ (reference sequence). This CDR3 is CASSFQGAYEQYF. The DNA for the CDR3 is TGTGCCAGCAGCTTCCAGGGGGCCTACGAGCAGTACTTC.

This clone was seen more than once but under ten times. V is TRBV19 and J is TRBJ2-5; D possibly matches TRBD1 or TRBD2 (5 bases each). Germline V gene sequence: CDR1 LNHDA, CDR2 SQIVND (reference sequence). Trimming cost V 9 bases and J 5 bases, with 16 bases left between them. This CDR3 is built from 13 residues. In nucleotides, the CDR3 is TGTGCCAGCCGTAATCGGGGCATGGAGACCCAGTACTTC. It is translated as CASRNRGMETQYF.

The J gene is TRBJ2-2, the V gene TRBV4-1; D unresolved. The V and J ends lost 3 bases and 6 bases respectively, with 11 bases between them. The length of the CDR3 is 14 residues. Germline loops: CDR1 MGHRA, CDR2 YSYEKL. DNA of the CDR3: TGCGCCAGCAGCCAGCCTACCCGGGCCGGGGAGCTGTTTTTT. This codes for CASSQPTRAGELFF.

Only one count was recorded for this clone. The V call is TRBV4-1, the J call TRBJ2-7; 12 positions agree with TRBD2. The CDR3 totals 15 residues. V lost 4 bases and J lost 3; bases outside the gene matches: 4. CDR1 is MGHRA, CDR2 YSYEKL, per germline. The CDR3 loop is CASSLGLAGVYEQYF. CDR3 coding DNA: TGCGCCAGCAGCCTGGGACTAGCGGGCGTCTACGAGCAGTACTTC.

The chain links TRBV7-6 to TRBJ2-3; no reliable D call. The V gene's germline CDR1 is SGHVS and CDR2 FNYEAQ. V dropped 0 bases and J dropped 6 bases, with 4 bases sitting between them. The length of the CDR3 is 12 residues. This chain's CDR3 is CASSLAPDTQYF. In DNA form, the CDR3 reads TGTGCCAGCAGCTTAGCCCCGGATACGCAGTATTTT.

The genes are TRBV28 and TRBJ1-5; no firm D call. CDR3 length: 14 amino acids. V was trimmed by 8 bases and J by 2 bases, leaving 13 bases between them. CDR1 and CDR2 (germline): MDHEN, SYDVKM. The DNA of the CDR3 is TGTGCCAGCGGGGAGACTATTGGCAATCAGCCCCAGCATTTT. It codes for CASGETIGNQPQHF.

In this sample, this clone turned up a few times. V usage is TRBV5-8 and J usage is TRBJ2-2, with a tentative D call TRBD2 (6 bases). The CDR3 extends over 15 amino acids. The germline CDR1 and CDR2 sequences are SGHTS and YDEGEE. V was shortened by 4 bases and J by 0 bases, with 10 bases between the two germline ends. The CDR3 DNA follows: TGTGCCAGCAGCGACGGGACTCCGAACACCGGGGAGCTGTTTTTT. It specifies CASSDGTPNTGELFF.

The V and J genes are TRBV7-9 and TRBJ2-5, with D unresolved. CDR3 length: 16 amino acids. V lost 0 bases, J lost 5 bases, and 16 bases lay in between. Germline V lookup: CDR1 SEHNR, CDR2 FQNEAQ (reference sequence). In nucleotides, the CDR3 is TGTGCCAGCAGCTTAGCACCCCCACCCGGAAGGGAGACCCAGTACTTC. As protein: CASSLAPPPGRETQYF.

This clone appeared once. The rearrangement links TRBV6-5 to TRBJ2-1; D is possibly TRBD2 (5 bases). V was cut by 10 bases and J by 9 bases, with 13 bases left in between. Germline lookup yields CDR1 MNHEY and CDR2 SVGAGI. The CDR3 is 11 residues long. CDR3 in DNA: TGTGCCACGGGGTCGGGGTTTGAGCAGTTCTTC. It is translated as CATGSGFEQFF.

DNA for the CDR3: TGTGCCAGCAGTGAATCTGGGGAATATATGGGCAAAAACATTCAGTACTTC. It encodes CASSESGEYMGKNIQYF. The genes are TRBV25-1 and TRBJ2-4; no definite D call. The CDR3 length is 17 residues. Germline V gene sequence: CDR1 MGHDK, CDR2 SYGVNS. Trimming stripped 1 base from V and 3 bases from J, with 16 bases between.

This chain uses TRBV11-2 with TRBJ2-6; D gene unclear. V lost 5 bases, J lost 0 bases, and 5 bases lay in between. CDR3 length: 14 amino acids. Per the germline V gene, CDR1 is SGHAT and CDR2 is FQNNGV. The CDR3 nucleotides are TGTGCCAGCAGCCCCGTCTCTGGGGCCAACGTCCTGACTTTC. It translates to CASSPVSGANVLTF. Complete variable domain (other parts from reference TRBV11-2 and TRBJ2-6): EAGVAQSPRYKIIEKRQSVAFWCNPISGHATLYWYQQILGQGPKLLIQFQNNGVVDDSQLPKDRFSAERLKGVDSTLKIQPAKLEDSAVYLCASSPVSGANVLTFGAGSRLTVL.

The genes are TRBV19 and TRBJ2-1; 7 positions match TRBD1. CDR3 length equals 12 residues. The V gene's germline CDR1 is LNHDA and CDR2 SQIVND (reference sequence). With V trimmed by 6 bases and J by 12 bases, 8 bases remained unmatched. CDR3 loop: CASRDRMFGQFF. The DNA of the CDR3 is TGTGCCAGTAGGGACAGGATGTTTGGGCAGTTCTTC.

The V call is TRBV10-1, the J call TRBJ1-1; D may be TRBD1 (6 bases). Trimming cost V 4 bases and J 7 bases, with 13 bases left between them. The germline gives CDR1 WNHNN, CDR2 SYGVQD (reference sequence). The CDR3 consists of 13 residues. This chain's CDR3 is CASSGQGNGEAFF. The CDR3 nucleotides read TGCGCCAGCAGTGGCCAGGGGAATGGTGAAGCTTTCTTT.

This sequence joins TRBV4-2 and TRBJ2-4, with TRBD2 matching 9 bases. Germline V gene sequence: CDR1 LGHNA, CDR2 YNFKEQ. With 0 bases clipped from V and 6 bases from J, the junction kept 9 bases outside the gene matches. The CDR3 spans 17 residues. CDR3 sequence (DNA): TGTGCCAGCAGCCAAGATCGTAATAGCGGGGGAGGAAACATTCAGTACTTC. It translates to CASSQDRNSGGGNIQYF.

The V gene is TRBV28, the J gene TRBJ2-1; D is possibly TRBD1 (6 bases). Germline lookup yields CDR1 MDHEN and CDR2 SYDVKM. There are 13 residues in the CDR3. V dropped 1 base and J dropped 8 bases, with 9 bases sitting between them. The CDR3 DNA sequence: TGTGCCAGCAGTTTATCAGGGGTGGATGAGCAGTTCTTC. As protein: CASSLSGVDEQFF.

V and J are TRBV6-5 and TRBJ2-3, with D possibly TRBD1 on 6 matching bases. This CDR3 comprises 16 residues. The germline V gene encodes CDR1 MNHEY and CDR2 SVGAGI. Deletions cut 2 bases from V and 1 base from J, with 13 bases between. The CDR3 DNA reads as TGTGCCAGCAGTTACCATGGGGGCGGCCGCACAGATACGCAGTATTTT. This translates into CASSYHGGGRTDTQYF.

A few counts support this clone. The V call is TRBV7-2, the J call TRBJ1-1, with D perhaps TRBD1 (5 bases). Trimming pared 3 bases from V and 0 bases from J, leaving 11 bases between. The CDR3 has 15 amino acids. CDR1 and CDR2 from the germline V gene are SGHTA and FQGNSA. The chain's CDR3 is CASSFGVGVNTEAFF. The CDR3, as DNA: TGTGCCAGCAGCTTCGGGGTAGGGGTGAACACTGAAGCTTTCTTT. Full variable domain (remainder filled in from reference TRBV7-2 and TRBJ1-1): GAGVSQSPSNKVTEKGKDVELRCDPISGHTALYWYRQSLGQGLEFLIYFQGNSAPDKSGLPSDRFSAERTGGSVSTLTIQRTQQEDSAVYLCASSFGVGVNTEAFFGQGTRLTVV.

The chain uses TRBV27 and TRBJ2-7; 7 bases agree with TRBD1. Germline CDR1 MNHEY, CDR2 SMNVEV (reference sequence). Germline trimming cut 6 bases from V and 5 bases from J; bases unmatched to any gene: 7. The CDR3 has 13 residues. CDR3 DNA: TGTGCCAGCAGGCAGACAGGGTGGGACGAGCAGTACTTC. Amino acid sequence: CASRQTGWDEQYF.

Only a few counts were recorded for this clone. The V and J genes are TRBV10-2 and TRBJ1-4, with 8 bases fitting TRBD1. With V trimmed by 6 bases and J by 8 bases, 8 bases remained unmatched. The germline V gene encodes CDR1 WSHSY and CDR2 SAAADI. The length of the CDR3 is 14 residues. In DNA form, the CDR3 reads TGCGCCAGCAGCGGGGACAGGTCTCGGGAAAAACTGTTTTTT. It is translated as CASSGDRSREKLFF.

The table lists this clone with a few counts. This chain links TRBV28 with TRBJ2-6, with D unclear. Germline V gene data show CDR1 as MDHEN and CDR2 as SYDVKM. The CDR3 contains 15 residues. V gave up 3 bases and J gave up 0 bases, with 6 bases separating them. The CDR3: CASSFSVSGANVLTF. The CDR3 coding sequence is TGTGCCAGCAGTTTTTCAGTCTCTGGGGCCAACGTCCTGACTTTC.